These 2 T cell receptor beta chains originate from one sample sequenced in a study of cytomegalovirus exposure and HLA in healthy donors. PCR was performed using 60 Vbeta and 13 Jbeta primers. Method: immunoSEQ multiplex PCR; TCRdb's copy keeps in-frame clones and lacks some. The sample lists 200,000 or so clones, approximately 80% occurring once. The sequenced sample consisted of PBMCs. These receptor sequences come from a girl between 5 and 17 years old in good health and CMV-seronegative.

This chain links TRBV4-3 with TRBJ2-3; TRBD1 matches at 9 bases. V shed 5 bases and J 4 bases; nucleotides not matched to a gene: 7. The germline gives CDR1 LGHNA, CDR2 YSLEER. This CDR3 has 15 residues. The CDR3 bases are TGCGCCAGCAGCGTGGGACAGGGATACGCAGATACGCAGTATTTT. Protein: CASSVGQGYADTQYF.

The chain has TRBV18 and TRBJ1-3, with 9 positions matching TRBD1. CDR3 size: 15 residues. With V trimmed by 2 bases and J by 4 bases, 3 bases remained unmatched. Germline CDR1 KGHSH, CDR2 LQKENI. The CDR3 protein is CASSPTGTGGNTIYF. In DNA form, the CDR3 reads TGTGCCAGCTCACCAACCGGGACAGGGGGAAACACCATATATTTT. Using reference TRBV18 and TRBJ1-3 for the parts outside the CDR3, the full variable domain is NAGVMQNPRHLVRRRGQEARLRCSPMKGHSHVYWYRQLPEEGLKFMVYLQKENIIDESGMPKERFSAEFPKEGPSILRIQQVVRGDSAAYFCASSPTGTGGNTIYFGEGSWLTVV.